The source of this TCR beta chain is a study of PD-1 blockade in classical Hodgkin lymphoma. About the study: Nivolumab 3 mg/kg was given intravenously every 2 weeks. Study-wide results and limits: Exclusion covered patients beginning nivolumab under 1 year post-ASCT. Relapsed/refractory patients reportedly had lower baseline diversity than newly diagnosed patients.

Time point denoted: cycle 4 day 1 (C4D1), after 6 weeks of nivolumab. Relapse after autologous stem cell transplantation occurred in every patient, and brentuximab vedotin exposure varied. Best responses included complete response and partial response; otherwise, the best response was progressive disease. Sequenced by immunoSEQ multiplex PCR; TCRdb stores in-frame clones only, minus some. The sample has roughly 100,000 clones; approximately 90% are singletons. On this clone itself: The antigen is unknown.

The CDR3 consists of 17 residues. Germline V gene lookup returns CDR1 LNHDA and CDR2 SQIVND (reference sequence). V lost 6 bases, J lost 5 bases, and 25 bases lay in between. The sequence came from a human donor with classical Hodgkin lymphoma. The sequenced sample was peripheral blood mononuclear cells (PBMCs), obtained before the fourth cycle of nivolumab. V gene TRBV19 combines with J gene TRBJ1-2; D possibly corresponds to TRBD1 (5 bases). The CDR3 coding sequence is TGTGCCAGTAGCCATGGTACTCCGGGACGGATCCGATATGGCTACACCTTC. It yields the protein CASSHGTPGRIRYGYTF.